This T cell receptor beta chain is drawn from a study of CD8 T cells in ankylosing spondylitis. The study, taken as a whole, reports: Matched ankylosing spondylitis synovial fluid reportedly showed significant enrichment of disease-linked clones.

TCRdb fed the 5' RACE reads into MiXCR, producing one record per CDR3 protein. Among about 140,000 distinct CDR3 sequences listed, roughly 11% were seen once. Trimming took 0 bases from V and 9 from J, leaving 13 bases between them. The CDR3 runs 14 residues. The germline V gene has CDR1 SGHNT and CDR2 YENEEA. This clonotype appeared many times. Its target is unknown. The sequence derives from a female donor with ankylosing spondylitis or in good health (not recorded which). This sequence joins TRBV11-3 and TRBJ2-3; D remains ambiguous. The sequenced sample consisted of blood, either unsorted or a sorted T cell fraction (not recorded which). CDR3 DNA: TGTGCCAGCAGCTTAGAGGGCCCACTGGGGACGCAGTATTTT. This codes for CASSLEGPLGTQYF.